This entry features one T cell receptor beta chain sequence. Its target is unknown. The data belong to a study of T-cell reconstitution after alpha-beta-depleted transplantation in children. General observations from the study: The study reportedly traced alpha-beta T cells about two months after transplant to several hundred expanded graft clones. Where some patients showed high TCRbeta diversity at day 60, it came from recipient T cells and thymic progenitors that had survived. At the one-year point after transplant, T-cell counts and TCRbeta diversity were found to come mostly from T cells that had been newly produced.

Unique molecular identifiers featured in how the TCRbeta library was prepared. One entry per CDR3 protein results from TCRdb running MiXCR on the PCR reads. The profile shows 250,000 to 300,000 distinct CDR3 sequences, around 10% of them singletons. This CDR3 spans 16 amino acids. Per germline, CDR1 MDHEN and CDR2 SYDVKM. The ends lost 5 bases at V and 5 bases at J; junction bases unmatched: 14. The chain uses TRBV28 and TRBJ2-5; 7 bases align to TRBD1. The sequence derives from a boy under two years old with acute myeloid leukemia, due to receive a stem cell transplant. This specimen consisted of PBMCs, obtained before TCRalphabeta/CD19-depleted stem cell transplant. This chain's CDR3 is CASSTDRQGMEETQYF. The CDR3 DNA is TGTGCCAGCAGTACAGATCGACAGGGAATGGAGGAGACCCAGTACTTC.